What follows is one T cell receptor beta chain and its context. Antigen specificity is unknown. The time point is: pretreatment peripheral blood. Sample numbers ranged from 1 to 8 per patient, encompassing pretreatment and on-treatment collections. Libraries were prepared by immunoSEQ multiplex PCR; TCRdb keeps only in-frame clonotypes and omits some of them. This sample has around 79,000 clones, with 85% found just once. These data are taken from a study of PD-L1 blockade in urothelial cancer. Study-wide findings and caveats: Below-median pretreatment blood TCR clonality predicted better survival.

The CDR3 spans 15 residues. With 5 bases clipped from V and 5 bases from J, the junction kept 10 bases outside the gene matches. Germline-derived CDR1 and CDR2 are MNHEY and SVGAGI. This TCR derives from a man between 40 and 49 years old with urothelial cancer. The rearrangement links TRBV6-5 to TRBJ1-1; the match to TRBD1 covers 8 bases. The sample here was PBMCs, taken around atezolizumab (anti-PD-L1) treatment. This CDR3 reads CASSRLSQGATEAFF. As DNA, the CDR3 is TGTGCCAGCAGTCGGCTCTCTCAGGGGGCGACTGAAGCTTTCTTT.